A single sample gave rise to the 7 T cell receptor beta chains below, sequenced in a study of T cell clonality in common variable immunodeficiency. Some clones are missing from TCRdb's copy, which holds only in-frame ones; the method was immunoSEQ multiplex PCR. Sampling found around 28,000 clones, none seen once. The antigens these receptors bind are not known. Study-wide findings and caveats: Fewer deletions and N-nucleotide insertions were reportedly seen in common variable immunodeficiency TCR beta sequences.

The sequenced sample consisted of peripheral blood mononuclear cells. The receptors were sampled from a human donor with common variable immunodeficiency.

Many counts were recorded for this clone. The CDR3 is cut off 3 residues early in the read; its end comes from the germline J gene. This chain joins TRBV4-1 and TRBJ2-5; D gene uncertain. Germline-derived CDR1 and CDR2 are MGHRA and YSYEKL. CDR3 length equals 13 residues. The V and J ends lost 8 bases and 2 bases respectively, with 12 bases between them. The CDR3 DNA, read in part, is TGCGCCAGCGGTCGGGTTCGTCAAGAGACC. This translates into CASGRVRQET. The whole CDR3 region reads CASGRVRQETQYF.

This clone was counted ten times or more. The read falls 3 residues short of the CDR3 end, and the missing part is taken from the germline J gene. The chain recombines TRBV29-1 with TRBJ2-1; the D is unclear. The V gene's germline CDR1 is SQVTM and CDR2 ANQGSEA. The V end was cut by 2 bases, the J end by 2 bases, with 4 bases between. The CDR3 is made up of 12 amino acids. The sequenced part of the CDR3 DNA is TGCAGCGTTGAAAGCACCTACAATGAG. Translated, it gives CSVESTYNE. In full, the CDR3 is CSVESTYNEQFF.

This clone was counted only a few times. The CDR3 here is CASSIGGARETQYF. Incomplete CDR3 DNA: TGTGCCAGTAGTATCGGGGGGGCGAGGGAGACC. The chain links TRBV19 to TRBJ2-5; 8 bases match TRBD2. The read ends 3 residues before the CDR3 terminus; that terminus is restored from the germline J gene. From germline, CDR1 is LNHDA and CDR2 SQIVND (reference sequence). There are 14 residues in the CDR3. Trimming took 3 bases from V and 5 from J; bases not matched to a gene: 5.

This clone was seen ten or more times. The read falls 3 residues short of the CDR3 end, and the missing part is taken from the germline J gene. The gene calls are TRBV2 and TRBJ2-5, with 11 positions matching TRBD2. CDR3 length: 16 amino acids. V lost 7 bases and J lost 2; bases outside the gene matches: 9. Germline assignment: CDR1 SNHLY and CDR2 FYNNEI. The CDR3 DNA, read in part, is TGTGCCAGCAAGTCAATAGGGACTAGCGGACAAGAGACC. Its protein is CASKSIGTSGQET. The whole CDR3 protein is CASKSIGTSGQETQYF.

This clone was recorded many times. The read falls 3 residues short of the CDR3 end, and the missing part is taken from the germline J gene. The gene calls are TRBV18 and TRBJ2-2; D may be TRBD1 (6 bases). The germline gives CDR1 KGHSH, CDR2 LQKENI. CDR3 size: 15 residues. Trimming removed 0 bases at V and 5 bases at J, with 10 bases between. This CDR3 reads CASSPPSRGTGELFF. CDR3 bases read: TGTGCCAGCTCACCACCATCAAGGGGGACCGGGGAG. Full variable domain (outside the CDR3, taken from reference TRBV18 and TRBJ2-2): NAGVMQNPRHLVRRRGQEARLRCSPMKGHSHVYWYRQLPEEGLKFMVYLQKENIIDESGMPKERFSAEFPKEGPSILRIQQVVRGDSAAYFCASSPPSRGTGELFFGEGSRLTVL.

A few counts support this clone. The DNA read from the CDR3 is TGTGCCAGCAGTTACTATCGACAGGGGGGGGAGACC. It is translated as CASSYYRQGGET. The full CDR3 is CASSYYRQGGETQYF. This rearrangement joins TRBV6-2 or TRBV6-3 to TRBJ2-5; 9 bases agree with TRBD1. The read finishes 3 residues shy of the CDR3 end, and the germline J gene is used to complete it. The CDR3 sequence is 15 residues long. The germline V gene has CDR1 MNHEY and CDR2 SVGEGT. The ends lost 1 base at V and 5 bases at J; junction bases unmatched: 5.

Note on this clone: The observed sequence ends 3 residues before the CDR3 terminus, with the missing tail filled in from the germline J gene. The gene calls are TRBV18 and TRBJ1-6, with D tentatively TRBD1 (6 bases). The germline V gene encodes CDR1 KGHSH and CDR2 LQKENI. V was shortened by 2 bases and J by 6 bases, with 11 bases between the two germline ends. The CDR3 has 15 amino acids. CDR3 loop: CASSPITGPNSPLHF. The DNA read from the CDR3 is TGTGCCAGCTCACCAATAACAGGGCCTAATTCACCC.